This entry lists 23 T cell receptor beta chains sequenced from one sample in a study of technical replicates of blood from several donors. Assay used: immunoSEQ multiplex PCR; TCRdb lists only in-frame clones, some missing. The sample yields 60,000 to 90,000 clones, roughly 97% seen once. Sequences were obtained from T cells isolated from PBMCs. The source is a human donor in good health.

This clone was observed a single time. The chain links TRBV29-1 to TRBJ2-3; 7 positions agree with TRBD1. V dropped 6 bases and J dropped 4; count of bases not matched to a gene: 10. CDR3 length: 14 residues. Germline CDR1 is SQVTM and CDR2 is ANQGSEA. CDR3 coding DNA: TGCAGCGTCCTGACAGGGTGGAGCGCAGATACGCAGTATTTT. Translated, it gives CSVLTGWSADTQYF.

CDR3 loop: CASSEPRTSGSPDTQYF. For the CDR3, the DNA is TGCGCCAGCAGTGAGCCCCGGACTAGCGGGTCCCCAGATACGCAGTATTTT. This chain joins TRBV5-1 and TRBJ2-3; 11 bases fit TRBD2. V shed 5 bases and J 4 bases; nucleotides not matched to a gene: 12. Germline CDR1 and CDR2: SGHRS and YFSETQ. The CDR3 totals 17 residues.

The CDR3, as DNA: TGTGCCAGCAGGAAACCGGGACAGGGGGCTGACATTCAGTACTTC. As protein: CASRKPGQGADIQYF. The chain recombines TRBV6-1 with TRBJ2-4; the match to TRBD1 covers 12 bases. The CDR3 contains 15 residues. V lost 6 bases and J lost 8; bases outside the gene matches: 8. CDR1 and CDR2 (germline): MNHNS, SASEGT.

The chain uses TRBV7-2 and TRBJ2-7; the match to TRBD1 covers 9 bases. Trimming at V came to 2 bases and at J to 4 bases, leaving 6 bases not matched to a gene. Per germline, CDR1 SGHTA and CDR2 FQGNSA. This CDR3 is built from 15 residues. The CDR3 loop reads CASSLYAGQGYEQYF. The DNA for the CDR3 is TGTGCCAGCAGCTTATATGCGGGACAGGGATACGAGCAGTACTTC. The full variable domain, with the rest looked up from reference TRBV7-2 and TRBJ2-7, is GAGVSQSPSNKVTEKGKDVELRCDPISGHTALYWYRQSLGQGLEFLIYFQGNSAPDKSGLPSDRFSAERTGGSVSTLTIQRTQQEDSAVYLCASSLYAGQGYEQYFGPGTRLTVT.

The chain uses TRBV5-4 and TRBJ1-5; D uncertain. The CDR3 sequence is 12 residues long. Germline V CDR1 and CDR2: SGHNT, YYREEE (reference sequence). Trimming removed 4 bases from V and 6 bases from J, with 8 bases in between. The CDR3 loop is CASSGEGQPQHF. Here the CDR3 DNA reads TGTGCCAGCAGCGGAGAGGGTCAGCCCCAGCATTTT.

The chain uses TRBV19 and TRBJ2-6; possibly TRBD1 for D (5 bases). The germline gives CDR1 LNHDA, CDR2 SQIVND (reference sequence). The CDR3 has 16 amino acids. V was trimmed by 2 bases and J by 0 bases, leaving 8 bases between them. The CDR3 DNA sequence: TGTGCCAGTAGTATACTGACAGACTCTGGGGCCAACGTCCTGACTTTC. Amino acid sequence: CASSILTDSGANVLTF.

The CDR3: CASSMGFWGEGNQPQHF. CDR3 DNA: TGTGCCAGTAGTATGGGCTTTTGGGGAGAGGGCAATCAGCCCCAGCATTTT. The chain recombines TRBV19 with TRBJ1-5; D uncertain. Trimming shortened V by 3 bases and J by 2 bases, and 17 bases separated the two germline ends. Germline V gene sequence: CDR1 LNHDA, CDR2 SQIVND (reference sequence). This CDR3 region has 17 residues.

V is TRBV11-2 and J is TRBJ2-7; D is unresolved. V was shortened by 1 base and J by 4 bases, with 8 bases between the two germline ends. Germline values: CDR1 SGHAT, CDR2 FQNNGV. The CDR3 has 13 residues. The chain's CDR3 is CASSLGGLYEQYF. CDR3 in DNA: TGTGCCAGCAGCTTAGGAGGCCTTTACGAGCAGTACTTC. The entire variable domain, with the rest obtained from reference TRBV11-2 and TRBJ2-7, is as follows: EAGVAQSPRYKIIEKRQSVAFWCNPISGHATLYWYQQILGQGPKLLIQFQNNGVVDDSQLPKDRFSAERLKGVDSTLKIQPAKLEDSAVYLCASSLGGLYEQYFGPGTRLTVT.

The J gene is TRBJ1-1, the V gene TRBV4-2, with a tentative D call TRBD1 (5 bases). CDR1 and CDR2 from the germline V gene are LGHNA and YNFKEQ. With 2 bases removed from V and 4 bases from J, the gap between germline ends came to 11 bases. The CDR3 totals 14 residues. This chain's CDR3 is CASSQIGGGTEAFF. CDR3 nucleotides: TGTGCCAGCAGCCAAATCGGGGGGGGCACTGAAGCTTTCTTT.

The chain carries TRBV27 and TRBJ2-3, with D perhaps matching TRBD2 (6 bases). The CDR3 is made up of 15 amino acids. With 3 bases removed from V and 2 bases from J, the gap between germline ends came to 12 bases. Germline V gene data show CDR1 as MNHEY and CDR2 as SMNVEV (reference sequence). CDR3 nucleotide sequence: TGTGCCAGCAGTTTTTTAGCGGCTTACACAGATACGCAGTATTTT. Residues: CASSFLAAYTDTQYF.

The rearrangement joins TRBV27 to TRBJ2-1; 11 bases are a match to TRBD2. CDR1 and CDR2 from the germline V gene are MNHEY and SMNVEV (reference sequence). J lost 8 bases, V lost 8 bases, and 5 bases had no gene match. The CDR3 runs to 13 residues. The CDR3 region has the DNA TGTGCCAGCGCTAGCGGGGGGTCCTATGAGCAGTTCTTC. Residues: CASASGGSYEQFF.

The chain recombines TRBV30 with TRBJ1-1; D is undetermined. This CDR3 is 13 amino acids long. CDR1 and CDR2 from the germline V gene are GTSNPN and SVGIG (reference sequence). The V end was cut by 4 bases, the J end by 0 bases, with 9 bases between. The DNA of the CDR3 is TGTGCCTGGACGGCAGACATGAACACTGAAGCTTTCTTT. It translates to CAWTADMNTEAFF.

The V gene is TRBV6-1, the J gene TRBJ1-1; TRBD1 might be the D (5 bases). The CDR3 consists of 13 residues. V was trimmed by 6 bases and J by 4 bases, leaving 12 bases between them. CDR1 and CDR2 (germline): MNHNS, SASEGT. The DNA of the CDR3 is TGTGCCAGCAGAGAGACAGTCGGCACTGAAGCTTTCTTT. Translating gives CASRETVGTEAFF.

The chain is built from TRBV7-9 and TRBJ2-1; tentative D call: TRBD1 (6 bases). V was shortened by 1 base and J by 8 bases, with 24 bases between the two germline ends. This CDR3 spans 18 amino acids. Germline V gives CDR1 SEHNR, CDR2 FQNEAQ (reference sequence). The CDR3 here is CASSLGVARGWGTYEQFF. DNA of the CDR3: TGTGCCAGCAGCTTAGGAGTGGCCAGGGGTTGGGGTACATATGAGCAGTTCTTC.

On this clone itself: The sample contains more than one DNA sequence encoding this CDR3. CDR3 DNA: TGTGCCAGTAGTATTAGACAGATGAACACTGAAGCTTTCTTT. Its translation: CASSIRQMNTEAFF. The V call is TRBV19, the J call TRBJ1-1, with D possibly matching TRBD1 (5 bases). V dropped 3 bases and J dropped 0 bases, with 8 bases sitting between them. The germline gives CDR1 LNHDA, CDR2 SQIVND (reference sequence). The CDR3 spans 14 residues.

This chain links TRBV7-3 with TRBJ2-7, with D possibly matching TRBD1 (6 bases). Per germline, CDR1 SGHTA and CDR2 FQGTGA. The length of the CDR3 is 13 residues. Trimming took 6 bases from V and 6 from J, leaving 15 bases between them. In nucleotides, the CDR3 is TGTGCCAGCAGGCACGGTCAGGGGACCGAGCAGTACTTC. Protein: CASRHGQGTEQYF.

The V gene is TRBV19, the J gene TRBJ1-2; 8 bases line up with TRBD1. CDR1 is LNHDA, CDR2 SQIVND, per germline (reference sequence). The length of the CDR3 is 18 residues. V gave up 10 bases and J gave up 5 bases; unmatched junction bases: 24. Written as DNA, the CDR3 is TGTGCCAACCGAACCTTACTACCCCCGGGACAGGATTGGTATGGCTACACCTTC. Amino acids: CANRTLLPPGQDWYGYTF.

The chain uses TRBV11-2 and TRBJ1-2, with D maybe TRBD1 (6 bases). Germline CDR1 and CDR2: SGHAT and FQNNGV. V was clipped by 5 bases and J by 8 bases, with 21 bases between them. The CDR3 runs 15 residues. Here the CDR3 DNA reads TGTGCCAGCAGCAACCAGGTTTGGGCAGGGGAAGGCTACACCTTC. The encoded protein is CASSNQVWAGEGYTF.

Only one count was recorded for this clone. The chain carries TRBV6-5 and TRBJ1-3; D remains ambiguous. With 2 bases removed from V and 0 bases from J, the gap between germline ends came to 8 bases. Germline CDR1 reads MNHEY; CDR2 reads SVGAGI. CDR3 length equals 15 residues. The CDR3 loop reads CASSYAGSSGNTIYF. The CDR3 bases are TGTGCCAGCAGTTACGCCGGGAGCTCTGGAAACACCATATATTTT.

J is TRBJ2-2 and V is TRBV7-3, with unresolved D. Trimming shortened V by 7 bases and J by 0 bases, and 3 bases separated the two germline ends. The CDR3 extends over 12 amino acids. Germline V lookup: CDR1 SGHTA, CDR2 FQGTGA. CDR3 coding DNA: TGTGCCAGCACGGCGAACACCGGGGAGCTGTTTTTT. Its protein product is CASTANTGELFF.

This chain joins TRBV29-1 and TRBJ2-7, with D unclear. The CDR3 spans 14 residues. V lost 2 bases and J lost 6, with 17 bases in between. The germline V gene has CDR1 SQVTM and CDR2 ANQGSEA. The DNA for the CDR3 is TGCAGCGTTGAACGCCATGACACGATGGGCGAGCAGTACTTC. Amino acid sequence: CSVERHDTMGEQYF.

The V gene is TRBV9, the J gene TRBJ1-1; a weak D match, TRBD1 (6 bases). Germline CDR1 SGDLS, CDR2 YYNGEE. Trimming pared 0 bases from V and 1 base from J, leaving 10 bases between. This CDR3 has 15 residues. The CDR3 DNA sequence: TGTGCCAGCAGCGTAGTGGGGGCGGGGAACACTGAAGCTTTCTTT. The encoded protein is CASSVVGAGNTEAFF. Variable domain in full (rest from reference TRBV9 and TRBJ1-1): DSGVTQTPKHLITATGQRVTLRCSPRSGDLSVYWYQQSLDQGLQFLIQYYNGEERAKGNILERFSAQQFPDLHSELNLSSLELGDSALYFCASSVVGAGNTEAFFGQGTRLTVV.

The chain has TRBV5-1 and TRBJ1-2, with 8 bases identical to TRBD1. Germline assignment: CDR1 SGHRS and CDR2 YFSETQ. The V and J ends lost 6 bases and 4 bases, in that order; junction bases with no gene match: 2. This CDR3 comprises 12 residues. The CDR3 DNA follows: TGCGCCAGCAAGGGGACAGGCTATGGCTACACCTTC. It encodes CASKGTGYGYTF.